A single sample gave rise to the 27 T cell receptor beta chains below, sequenced in a study of blood T cell repertoires in COVID-19. Some clones are missing from TCRdb's copy, which holds only in-frame ones; the method was immunoSEQ multiplex PCR. Found here are a few hundred thousand clones, more than 90% of them singletons; the top ten hold about 2.5%. The sample consisted of peripheral blood. The receptors here all came from a person aged 18 to 30 with COVID-19, enrolled during active disease.

This chain connects TRBV19 to TRBJ2-7; perhaps TRBD1 as D (5 bases). This CDR3 comprises 15 residues. Germline V gene sequence: CDR1 LNHDA, CDR2 SQIVND (reference sequence). Deletions cut 3 bases from V and 5 bases from J, with 17 bases between. This CDR3 is CASSISGQGFHEQYF. The DNA of the CDR3 is TGTGCCAGTAGTATTTCTGGGCAGGGATTCCACGAGCAGTACTTC.

As for this clone: An end of the junction does not agree with germline; a read error may underlie this. Other DNA sequences of this sample code for an identical CDR3. The gene calls are TRBV4-1 and TRBJ2-7; TRBD1 agrees at 11 bases. Germline CDR1 reads MGHRA; CDR2 reads YSYEKL. CDR3 size: 15 residues. CDR3 sequence (DNA): TGCGCCAGCAGCCTCGGACAGGGGGCTTTCTACGAACAGTACTTC. This encodes CASSLGQGAFYEQYF.

This clone occurred once. This CDR3 is CASGFSGATIDQPQHF. The DNA for the CDR3 is TGTGCTAGTGGTTTCTCAGGGGCTACTATAGACCAGCCCCAGCATTTT. The chain joins TRBV12-5 to TRBJ1-5; tentatively, D is TRBD1 (6 bases). Germline V CDR1 and CDR2: LGHNT, FRNRAP. V gave up 3 bases and J gave up 7 bases, with 19 bases separating them. The length of the CDR3 is 16 residues.

The rearrangement joins TRBV12-5 to TRBJ2-3; TRBD2 matches at 9 bases. The CDR3 contains 14 residues. V shed 1 base, J shed 5 bases, and the junction held 1 base outside the gene matches. CDR1 and CDR2 from the germline V gene are LGHNT and FRNRAP. The CDR3 nucleotides are TGTGCTAGTGGTTTGGCAGCGGGAGGAGATACGCAGTATTTT. It codes for CASGLAAGGDTQYF. The full variable domain, in which reference TRBV12-5 and TRBJ2-3 provide the parts outside the CDR3, is DARVTQTPRHKVTEMGQEVTMRCQPILGHNTVFWYRQTMMQGLELLAYFRNRAPLDDSGMPKDRFSAEMPDATLATLKIQPSEPRDSAVYFCASGLAAGGDTQYFGPGTRLTVL.

The rearrangement joins TRBV6-5 to TRBJ1-2, with TRBD1 as a possible D gene (5 bases). Germline assignment: CDR1 MNHEY and CDR2 SVGAGI. V was pared by 5 bases and J by 7 bases, with 11 bases between. The CDR3 consists of 12 residues. CDR3 nucleotide sequence: TGTGCCAGCAGTCCCGGGACTCCTGGCTACACCTTC. It yields the protein CASSPGTPGYTF.

V is TRBV6-5 and J is TRBJ1-5; possible D gene TRBD1, 6 bases. The CDR3 has 14 amino acids. Per germline, CDR1 MNHEY and CDR2 SVGAGI. Trimming left V 10 bases short and J 7 bases short, with 20 bases between. CDR3 coding DNA: TGTGCCACCGACGGGGGGGGCTGGGGACAGCCCCAGCATTTT. Translation gives CATDGGGWGQPQHF.

The V gene is TRBV14, the J gene TRBJ2-2, with 8 bases identical to TRBD2. This CDR3 has 16 amino acids. J lost 3 bases, V lost 0 bases, and 3 bases had no gene match. Germline V gives CDR1 SGHDN, CDR2 FVKESK. CDR3 DNA sequence: TGTGCCAGCAGCCAAGAAGCGGGAGCATACACCGGGGAGCTGTTTTTT. Its translation: CASSQEAGAYTGELFF. Full variable domain (rest looked up from reference TRBV14 and TRBJ2-2): EAGVTQFPSHSVIEKGQTVTLRCDPISGHDNLYWYRRVMGKEIKFLLHFVKESKQDESGMPNNRFLAERTGGTYSTLKVQPAELEDSGVYFCASSQEAGAYTGELFFGEGSRLTVL.

This rearrangement joins TRBV28 to TRBJ2-1; TRBD2 aligns across 9 bases. Losses at the gene ends were 6 bases for V and 8 bases for J; bases not matched to a gene: 5. Germline V gives CDR1 MDHEN, CDR2 SYDVKM. There are 13 residues in the CDR3. The CDR3 DNA sequence: TGTGCCAGCAGAGCGGGAGGTAGCGATGAGCAGTTCTTC. It yields the protein CASRAGGSDEQFF.

CDR3 region: CASRSPPYFHTGELFF. In DNA, the CDR3 is TGTGCCAGCAGATCCCCGCCTTACTTCCACACCGGGGAGCTGTTTTTT. This chain uses TRBV21-1 with TRBJ2-2; TRBD2, the table's D call, was not compared with the DNA. TRBV21-1 is tagged as a pseudogene. This CDR3 has 16 residues.

This chain connects TRBV7-9 to TRBJ2-1; D may be TRBD2 (6 bases). V lost 4 bases and J lost 5, with 9 bases in between. This CDR3 has 13 amino acids. CDR1 SEHNR and CDR2 FQNEAQ come from the germline V gene (reference sequence). The CDR3 DNA is TGTGCCAGCAGCTCGGGACTCAACAATGAGCAGTTCTTC. Its translation: CASSSGLNNEQFF.

This chain links TRBV29-1 with TRBJ2-2, with D unresolved. The ends were cut back, 4 bases at V and 7 bases at J, with 7 bases in the middle. Germline CDR1 is SQVTM and CDR2 is ANQGSEA. The CDR3 length is 11 residues. This CDR3 reads CSVVSVGELFF. The CDR3 coding sequence is TGCAGCGTTGTGAGTGTCGGGGAGCTGTTTTTT.

The chain couples TRBV7-2 to TRBJ1-5; TRBD1 aligns across 7 bases. Per germline, CDR1 SGHTA and CDR2 FQGNSA. This CDR3 has 16 residues. Unmatched junction bases numbered 5, after V lost 1 base and J lost 2 bases. The DNA for the CDR3 is TGTGCCAGCAGCTTAGTTTCCGGACAGGGCAATCAGCCCCAGCATTTT. It codes for CASSLVSGQGNQPQHF.

This chain connects TRBV5-8 to TRBJ1-2; D call uncertain. In germline, CDR1 is SGHTS, CDR2 YDEGEE. This CDR3 comprises 12 residues. Trimming stripped 1 base from V and 5 bases from J, with 6 bases between. The CDR3 DNA reads as TGTGCCAGCAGCTTGAACAGATATGGCTACACCTTC. Protein product: CASSLNRYGYTF.

The V gene is TRBV4-3, the J gene TRBJ2-7; TRBD2 agrees at 9 bases. CDR1 LGHNA and CDR2 YSLEER come from the germline V gene. The CDR3 contains 15 residues. The junction had 3 bases not matched to a gene; V was cut back by 1 base and J by 2 bases. For the CDR3, the DNA is TGCGCCAGCAGCCAAGGCTCTAGCGGGGCCTACGAGCAGTACTTC. It translates to CASSQGSSGAYEQYF.

The chain carries TRBV2 and TRBJ2-3, with a tentative D call TRBD1 (5 bases). CDR3 length equals 14 residues. Trimming stripped 3 bases from V and 6 bases from J, with 13 bases between. The germline V gene encodes CDR1 SNHLY and CDR2 FYNNEI. CDR3 coding DNA: TGTGCCAGCAGTGACAGGGATTTACCCGATACGCAGTATTTT. Residues: CASSDRDLPDTQYF.

V and J are TRBV27 and TRBJ1-5, with 11 bases matching TRBD1. J gave up 7 bases and V 5 bases, and 4 bases lay outside the gene matches. The CDR3 has 14 amino acids. CDR1 is MNHEY, CDR2 SMNVEV, per germline (reference sequence). The chain's CDR3 is CASSGQGAGQPQHF. The DNA of the CDR3 is TGTGCCAGCAGTGGACAGGGGGCAGGGCAGCCCCAGCATTTT.

The rearrangement links TRBV5-4 to TRBJ2-1; possibly TRBD2 for D (6 bases). CDR1 is SGHNT and CDR2 is YYREEE in the germline V gene (reference sequence). Trimming pared 4 bases from V and 6 bases from J, leaving 14 bases between. The CDR3 sequence is 14 residues long. CDR3 sequence (DNA): TGTGCCAGCAGCCCGGAGGGCCCTTTCAATGAGCAGTTCTTC. It codes for CASSPEGPFNEQFF.

The rearrangement links TRBV27 to TRBJ1-5; 10 positions agree with TRBD1. Germline loops: CDR1 MNHEY, CDR2 SMNVEV (reference sequence). This CDR3 contains 15 residues. Germline trimming cut 5 bases from V and 6 bases from J; bases unmatched to any gene: 7. The CDR3 coding sequence is TGTGCCAGCAGTCCAGGGACAGGGGCGGGTCAGCCCCAGCATTTT. This gives the protein CASSPGTGAGQPQHF.

The rearrangement uses TRBV9 and TRBJ2-1; the match to TRBD2 covers 13 bases. Germline loops: CDR1 SGDLS, CDR2 YYNGEE. Germline trimming cut 4 bases from V and 9 bases from J; bases unmatched to any gene: 13. The CDR3 is 17 residues long. CDR3 DNA sequence: TGTGCCAGCAGCTCCCCCGCCGGACTAGCGGGAGTTGGTGAGCAGTTCTTC. This translates into CASSSPAGLAGVGEQFF.

About this clone itself: The sample contains more than one DNA sequence encoding this CDR3. J is TRBJ1-2 and V is TRBV6-5; D is perhaps TRBD1 (5 bases). Trimming shortened V by 2 bases and J by 0 bases, and 10 bases separated the two germline ends. Germline values: CDR1 MNHEY, CDR2 SVGAGI. The CDR3 has 15 amino acids. CDR3 in DNA: TGTGCCAGCAGTTACGTCGCGGGGGCTAACTATGGCTACACCTTC. The encoded protein is CASSYVAGANYGYTF.

The chain couples TRBV5-1 to TRBJ2-1; no clear D gene. V was clipped by 0 bases and J by 1 base, with 8 bases between them. Per germline, CDR1 SGHRS and CDR2 YFSETQ. The CDR3 is 15 residues long. CDR3 sequence: CASSLGTESYNEQFF. The CDR3 DNA follows: TGCGCCAGCAGCTTGGGTACGGAGTCCTACAATGAGCAGTTCTTC. The full variable domain, with the rest looked up from reference TRBV5-1 and TRBJ2-1, is KAGVTQTPRYLIKTRGQQVTLSCSPISGHRSVSWYQQTPGQGLQFLFEYFSETQRNKGNFPGRFSGRQFSNSRSEMNVSTLELGDSALYLCASSLGTESYNEQFFGPGTRLTVL.

The CDR3, as DNA: TGTGCCAGCAGCTCCCGGGACTCCTCCTACGAGCAGTACTTC. It yields the protein CASSSRDSSYEQYF. This chain joins TRBV11-2 and TRBJ2-7; tentatively, D is TRBD2 (6 bases). The germline V gene encodes CDR1 SGHAT and CDR2 FQNNGV. V lost 4 bases, J lost 0 bases, and 10 bases lay in between. This CDR3 spans 14 amino acids.

The V call is TRBV3-1 (or the pseudogene TRBV3-2), the J call TRBJ1-4; D is undetermined. Germline V lookup: CDR1 LGHDT, CDR2 YNNKEL (reference sequence). This CDR3 contains 17 residues. The V end was cut by 5 bases, the J end by 3 bases, with 19 bases between. The CDR3 is CASSSQAVPTPNEKLFF. DNA of the CDR3: TGTGCCAGCAGCAGCCAGGCAGTACCAACCCCTAATGAAAAACTGTTTTTT.

This clone has more than one count but fewer than ten. The chain has TRBV10-3 and TRBJ1-1; TRBD1 might be the D (5 bases). The CDR3 is 13 amino acids. The V end was cut by 6 bases, the J end by 1 base, with 9 bases between. Germline CDR1 reads ENHRY; CDR2 reads SYGVKD. CDR3 DNA: TGTGCCATCAGGGACACAGGGAACACTGAAGCTTTCTTT. It codes for CAIRDTGNTEAFF.

The chain is built from TRBV27 and TRBJ1-5, with 8 nucleotides matching TRBD1. J was trimmed by 7 bases and V by 8 bases; bases with no gene match: 1. There are 11 residues in the CDR3. Looked up from germline, CDR1 is MNHEY and CDR2 is SMNVEV (reference sequence). CDR3: CASGTGQPQHF. CDR3 coding DNA: TGTGCCAGCGGGACAGGACAGCCCCAGCATTTT.

This clone was recorded once. The chain employs TRBV30 and TRBJ1-2; weak D call: TRBD1 (6 bases). The CDR3 runs 14 residues. With 1 base removed from V and 4 bases from J, the gap between germline ends came to 13 bases. Germline V gives CDR1 GTSNPN, CDR2 SVGIG (reference sequence). CDR3 nucleotides: TGTGCCTGGAGTGGCAGGGGAAGTCTCTATGGCTACACCTTC. Protein sequence: CAWSGRGSLYGYTF.

V is TRBV18 and J is TRBJ2-7, with 7 bases fitting TRBD1. This CDR3 has 14 residues. The germline gives CDR1 KGHSH, CDR2 LQKENI. The junction had 5 bases not matched to a gene; V was cut back by 3 bases and J by 3 bases. The CDR3 DNA reads TGTGCCAGCTCACCCACCCAGGGGGACTACGAGCAGTACTTC. The encoded protein is CASSPTQGDYEQYF.